This T cell receptor (beta chain) was sequenced for a study of shared clonotypes between healthy human individuals. Naive CD45RA+ and memory CD45RA-negative subsets were split from CD4+ cells. Trimming pared 1 base from V and 0 bases from J, leaving 13 bases between. The CDR3 consists of 17 residues. Per germline, CDR1 MGHRA and CDR2 YSYEKL. This table comes from immunoSEQ multiplex PCR, and its TCRdb copy is limited to in-frame clones, with some not included. The sample has over 1.4 million clones; over 95% are singletons. Sample: naive CD4+ T cells sorted from blood. Subset indicated: CD45RA+ positively selected. The origin of this receptor is a man younger than 45 in good health. The gene calls are TRBV4-1 and TRBJ2-1; tentative D call: TRBD2 (6 bases). CDR3 sequence reads: CASSQGPRGRSYNEQFF. CDR3 sequence (DNA): TGCGCCAGCAGCCAAGGGCCGCGGGGTCGCTCCTACAATGAGCAGTTCTTC.